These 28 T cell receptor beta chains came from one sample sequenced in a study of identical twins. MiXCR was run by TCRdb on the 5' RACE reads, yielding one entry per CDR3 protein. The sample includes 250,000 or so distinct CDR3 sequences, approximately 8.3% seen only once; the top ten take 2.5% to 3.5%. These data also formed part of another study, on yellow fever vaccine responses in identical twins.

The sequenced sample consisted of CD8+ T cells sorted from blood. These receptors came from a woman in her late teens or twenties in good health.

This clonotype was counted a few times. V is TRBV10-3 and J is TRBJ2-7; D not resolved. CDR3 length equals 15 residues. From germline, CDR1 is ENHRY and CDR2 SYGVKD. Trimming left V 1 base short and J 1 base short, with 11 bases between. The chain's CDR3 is CAISEFQVGSYEQYF. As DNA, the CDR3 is TGTGCCATCAGTGAGTTCCAGGTCGGATCCTACGAGCAGTACTTC.

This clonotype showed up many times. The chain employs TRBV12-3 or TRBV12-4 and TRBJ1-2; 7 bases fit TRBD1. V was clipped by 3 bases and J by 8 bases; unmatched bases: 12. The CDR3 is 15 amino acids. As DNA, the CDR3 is TGTGCCAGCAGTTTTTCGGGACAGTCCGCATTCGGCTACACCTTC. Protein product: CASSFSGQSAFGYTF.

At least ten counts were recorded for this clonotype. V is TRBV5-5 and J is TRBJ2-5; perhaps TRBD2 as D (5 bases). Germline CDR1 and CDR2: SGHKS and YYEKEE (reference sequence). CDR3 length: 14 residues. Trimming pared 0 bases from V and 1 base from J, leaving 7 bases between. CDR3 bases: TGTGCCAGCAGCTTGGCTAGCCCCCAAGAGACCCAGTACTTC. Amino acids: CASSLASPQETQYF.

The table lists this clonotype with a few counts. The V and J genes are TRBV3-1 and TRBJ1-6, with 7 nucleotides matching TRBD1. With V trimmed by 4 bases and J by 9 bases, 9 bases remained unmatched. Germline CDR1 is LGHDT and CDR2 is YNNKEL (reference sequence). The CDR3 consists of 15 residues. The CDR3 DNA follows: TGTGCCAGCAGCCGAACCTGGGACAGTGGTTCACCCCTCCACTTT. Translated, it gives CASSRTWDSGSPLHF. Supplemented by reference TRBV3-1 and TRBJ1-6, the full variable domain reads DTAVSQTPKYLVTQMGNDKSIKCEQNLGHDTMYWYKQDSKKFLKIMFSYNNKELIINETVPNRFSPKSPDKAHLNLHINSLELGDSAVYFCASSRTWDSGSPLHFGNGTRLTVT.

CDR3 protein: CASKEWTEGTEAFF. As DNA, the CDR3 is TGTGCCAGCAAGGAGTGGACAGAAGGGACTGAAGCTTTCTTT. The rearrangement links TRBV28 to TRBJ1-1; TRBD1 is a possible D gene (6 bases). Germline lookup yields CDR1 MDHEN and CDR2 SYDVKM. CDR3 length equals 14 residues. The V end lost 7 bases, the J end lost 5 bases, and 17 bases lay between the germline ends.

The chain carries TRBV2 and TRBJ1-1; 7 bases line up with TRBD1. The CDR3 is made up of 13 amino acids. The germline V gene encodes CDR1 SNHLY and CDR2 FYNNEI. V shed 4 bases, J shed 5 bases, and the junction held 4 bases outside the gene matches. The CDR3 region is CASSVPTGTEAFF. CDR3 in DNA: TGTGCCAGCAGTGTGCCGACAGGGACTGAAGCTTTCTTT. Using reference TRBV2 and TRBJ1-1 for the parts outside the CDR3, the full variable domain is EPEVTQTPSHQVTQMGQEVILRCVPISNHLYFYWYRQILGQKVEFLVSFYNNEISEKSEIFDDQFSVERPDGSNFTLKIRSTKLEDSAMYFCASSVPTGTEAFFGQGTRLTVV.

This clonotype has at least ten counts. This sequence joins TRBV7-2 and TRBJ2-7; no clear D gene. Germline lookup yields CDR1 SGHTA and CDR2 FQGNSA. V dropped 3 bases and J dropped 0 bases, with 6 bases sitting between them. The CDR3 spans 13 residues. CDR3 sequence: CASSFHYSYEQYF. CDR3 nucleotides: TGTGCCAGCAGCTTCCACTACTCCTACGAGCAGTACTTC.

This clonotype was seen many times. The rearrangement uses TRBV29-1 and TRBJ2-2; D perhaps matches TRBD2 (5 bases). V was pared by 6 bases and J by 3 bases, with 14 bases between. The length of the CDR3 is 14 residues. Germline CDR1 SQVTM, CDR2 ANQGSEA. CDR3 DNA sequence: TGCAGCGTACGCCGAGGGCAAGACACCGGGGAGCTGTTTTTT. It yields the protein CSVRRGQDTGELFF.

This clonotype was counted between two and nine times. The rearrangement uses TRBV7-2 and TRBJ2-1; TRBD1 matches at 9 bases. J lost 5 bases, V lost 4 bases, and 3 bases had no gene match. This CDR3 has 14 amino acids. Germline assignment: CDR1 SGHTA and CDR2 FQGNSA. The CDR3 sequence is CASSSWTGDNEQFF. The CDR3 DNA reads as TGTGCCAGCAGCTCCTGGACAGGGGACAATGAGCAGTTCTTC.

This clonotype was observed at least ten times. The CDR3 sequence is CASSGWDQKEDATNEKLFF. In nucleotides, the CDR3 is TGTGCCAGCAGCGGTTGGGACCAGAAGGAAGATGCAACTAATGAAAAACTGTTTTTT. The rearrangement joins TRBV11-1 to TRBJ1-4, with D possibly being TRBD1 (5 bases). Germline CDR1 SGHAT, CDR2 FQDESV (reference sequence). Trimming left V 5 bases short and J 0 bases short, with 22 bases between. The CDR3 is 19 residues long.

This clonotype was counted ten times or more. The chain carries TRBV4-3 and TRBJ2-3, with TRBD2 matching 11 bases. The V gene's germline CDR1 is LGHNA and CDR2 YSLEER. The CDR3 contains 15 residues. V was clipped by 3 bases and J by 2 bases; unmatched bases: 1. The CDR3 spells CASSQTSGDTDTQYF. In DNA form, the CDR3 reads TGCGCCAGCAGCCAGACTAGCGGGGACACAGATACGCAGTATTTT.

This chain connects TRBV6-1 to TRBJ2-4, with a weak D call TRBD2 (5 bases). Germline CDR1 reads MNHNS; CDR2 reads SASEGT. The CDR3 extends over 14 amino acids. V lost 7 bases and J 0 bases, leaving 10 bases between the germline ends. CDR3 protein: CASKDGLAKNIQYF. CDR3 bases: TGTGCCAGCAAGGACGGACTAGCCAAAAACATTCAGTACTTC.

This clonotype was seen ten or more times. DNA for the CDR3: TGTGCCAGCTACAGTAGCTCCTACGAGCAGTACTTC. Its translation is CASYSSSYEQYF. This chain uses TRBV27 with TRBJ2-7, with unresolved D. There are 12 residues in the CDR3. Trimming removed 8 bases from V and 0 bases from J, with 8 bases in between. From germline, CDR1 is MNHEY and CDR2 SMNVEV (reference sequence).

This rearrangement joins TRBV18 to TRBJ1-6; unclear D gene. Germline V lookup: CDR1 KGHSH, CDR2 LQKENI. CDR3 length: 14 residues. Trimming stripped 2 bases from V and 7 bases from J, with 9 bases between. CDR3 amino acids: CASSPWSGNSPLHF. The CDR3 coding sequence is TGTGCCAGCTCACCATGGAGCGGGAATTCACCCCTCCACTTT. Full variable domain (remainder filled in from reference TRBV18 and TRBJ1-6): NAGVMQNPRHLVRRRGQEARLRCSPMKGHSHVYWYRQLPEEGLKFMVYLQKENIIDESGMPKERFSAEFPKEGPSILRIQQVVRGDSAAYFCASSPWSGNSPLHFGNGTRLTVT.

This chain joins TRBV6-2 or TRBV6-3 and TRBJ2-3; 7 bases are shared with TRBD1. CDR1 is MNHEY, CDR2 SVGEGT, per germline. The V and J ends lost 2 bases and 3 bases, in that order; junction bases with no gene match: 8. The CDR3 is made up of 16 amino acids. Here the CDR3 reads CASSYEGAWGTDTQYF. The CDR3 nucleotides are TGTGCCAGCAGTTACGAGGGGGCATGGGGGACAGATACGCAGTATTTT.

As DNA, the CDR3 is TGCGCCAGCAGCCACCTCAGTAGCGCCGGGGAGCTGTTTTTT. This sequence encodes CASSHLSSAGELFF. V usage is TRBV4-1 and J usage is TRBJ2-2, with D tentatively TRBD2 (5 bases). Germline V CDR1 and CDR2: MGHRA, YSYEKL. The CDR3 is 14 amino acids. With 3 bases removed from V and 6 bases from J, the gap between germline ends came to 11 bases.

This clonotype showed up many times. CDR3 in amino acids: CAISDPPGQGTDTEAFF. Here the CDR3 DNA reads TGTGCCATCAGTGATCCACCGGGACAGGGGACGGACACTGAAGCTTTCTTT. The chain joins TRBV10-3 to TRBJ1-1, with 10 bases lining up with TRBD1. After removal of 3 bases from V and 3 bases from J, the junction contained 10 bases not matched to a gene. The CDR3 extends over 17 amino acids. Germline assignment: CDR1 ENHRY and CDR2 SYGVKD.

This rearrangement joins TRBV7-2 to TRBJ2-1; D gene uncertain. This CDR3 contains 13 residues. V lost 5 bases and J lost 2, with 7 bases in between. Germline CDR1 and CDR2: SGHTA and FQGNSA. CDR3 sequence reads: CASSPAAYNEQFF. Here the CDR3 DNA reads TGTGCCAGCAGCCCCGCCGCCTACAATGAGCAGTTCTTC.

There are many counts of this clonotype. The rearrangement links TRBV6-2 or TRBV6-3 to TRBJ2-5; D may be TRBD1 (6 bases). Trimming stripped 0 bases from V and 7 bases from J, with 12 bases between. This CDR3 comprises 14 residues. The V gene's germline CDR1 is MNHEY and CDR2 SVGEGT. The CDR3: CASSYSDRLRTQYF. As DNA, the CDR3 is TGTGCCAGCAGTTACTCCGACAGGTTGCGGACCCAGTACTTC.

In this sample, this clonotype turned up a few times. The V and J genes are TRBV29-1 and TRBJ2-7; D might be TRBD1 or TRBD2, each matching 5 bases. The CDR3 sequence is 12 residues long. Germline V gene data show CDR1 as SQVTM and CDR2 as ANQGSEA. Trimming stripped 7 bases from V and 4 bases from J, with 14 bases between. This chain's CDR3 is CSAEIWGYEQYF. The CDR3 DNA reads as TGCAGCGCTGAGATTTGGGGGTACGAGCAGTACTTC.

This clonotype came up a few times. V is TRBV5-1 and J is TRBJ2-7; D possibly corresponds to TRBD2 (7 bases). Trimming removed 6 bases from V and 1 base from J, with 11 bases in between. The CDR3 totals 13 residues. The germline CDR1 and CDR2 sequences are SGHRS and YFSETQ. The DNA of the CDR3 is TGCGCCAGCAAGGGGGGGGAGTCCTACGAGCAGTACTTC. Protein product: CASKGGESYEQYF.

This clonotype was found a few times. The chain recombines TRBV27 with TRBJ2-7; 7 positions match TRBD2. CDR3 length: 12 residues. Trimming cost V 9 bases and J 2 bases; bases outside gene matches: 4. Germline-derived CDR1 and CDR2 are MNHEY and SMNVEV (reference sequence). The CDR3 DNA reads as TGTGCCAGTGGGGGGGGACCCTACGAGCAGTACTTC. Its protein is CASGGGPYEQYF.

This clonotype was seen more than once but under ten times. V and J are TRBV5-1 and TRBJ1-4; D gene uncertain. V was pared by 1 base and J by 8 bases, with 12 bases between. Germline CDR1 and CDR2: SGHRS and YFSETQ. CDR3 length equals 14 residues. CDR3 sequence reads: CASSLREAEEKLFF. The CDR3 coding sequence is TGCGCCAGCAGCTTGCGGGAGGCGGAGGAAAAACTGTTTTTT.

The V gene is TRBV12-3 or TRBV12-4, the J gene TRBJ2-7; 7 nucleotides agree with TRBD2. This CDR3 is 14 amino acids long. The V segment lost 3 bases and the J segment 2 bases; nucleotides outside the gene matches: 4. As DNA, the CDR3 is TGTGCCAGCAGTTTTGGGGGGGTAGCCTACGAGCAGTACTTC. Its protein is CASSFGGVAYEQYF.

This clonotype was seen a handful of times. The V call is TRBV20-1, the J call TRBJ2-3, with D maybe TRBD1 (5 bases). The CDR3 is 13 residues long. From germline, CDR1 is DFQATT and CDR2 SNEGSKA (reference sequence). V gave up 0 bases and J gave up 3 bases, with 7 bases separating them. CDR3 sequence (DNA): TGCAGTGCTAGAGATGGGGCAACAGATACGCAGTATTTT. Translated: CSARDGATDTQYF.

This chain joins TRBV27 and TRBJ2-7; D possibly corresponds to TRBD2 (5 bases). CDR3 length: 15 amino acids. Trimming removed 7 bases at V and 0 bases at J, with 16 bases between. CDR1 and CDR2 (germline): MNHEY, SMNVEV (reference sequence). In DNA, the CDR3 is TGTGCCAGCACCCGACGGGCAGGAGGCTCCTACGAGCAGTACTTC. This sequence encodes CASTRRAGGSYEQYF.

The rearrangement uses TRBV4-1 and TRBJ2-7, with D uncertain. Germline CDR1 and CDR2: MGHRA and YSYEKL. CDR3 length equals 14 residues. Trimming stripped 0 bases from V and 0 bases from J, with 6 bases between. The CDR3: CASSQEAASYEQYF. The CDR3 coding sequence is TGCGCCAGCAGCCAAGAGGCCGCCTCCTACGAGCAGTACTTC.

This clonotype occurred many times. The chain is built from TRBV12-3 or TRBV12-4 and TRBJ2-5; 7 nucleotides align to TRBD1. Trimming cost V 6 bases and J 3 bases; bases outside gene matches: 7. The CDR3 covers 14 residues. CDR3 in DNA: TGTGCCAGCAGCGAGACAGGGACAGAAGAGACCCAGTACTTC. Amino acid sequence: CASSETGTEETQYF.